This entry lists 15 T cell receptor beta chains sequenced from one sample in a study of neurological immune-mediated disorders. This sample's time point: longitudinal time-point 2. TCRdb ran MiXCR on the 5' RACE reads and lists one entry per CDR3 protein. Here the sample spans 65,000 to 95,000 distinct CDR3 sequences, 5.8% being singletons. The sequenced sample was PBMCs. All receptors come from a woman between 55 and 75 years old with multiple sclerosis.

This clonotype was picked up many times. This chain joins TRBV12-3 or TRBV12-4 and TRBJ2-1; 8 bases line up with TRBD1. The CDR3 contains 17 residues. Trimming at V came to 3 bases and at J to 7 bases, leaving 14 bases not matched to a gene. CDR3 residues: CASSFRRQGAFMNEQFF. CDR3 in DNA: TGTGCCAGCAGTTTCCGCAGGCAGGGGGCGTTTATGAATGAGCAGTTCTTC.

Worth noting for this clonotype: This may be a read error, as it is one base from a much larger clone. As DNA, the CDR3 is TGCAGTGCTCCAGCGGGGAAACGGAAGACTGAAGCTTTCTTT. This gives the protein CSAPAGKRKTEAFF. The rearrangement uses TRBV20-1 and TRBJ1-1; no clear D. Germline V gene sequence: CDR1 DFQATT, CDR2 SNEGSKA (reference sequence). The CDR3 contains 14 residues. Trimming shortened V by 5 bases and J by 5 bases, and 18 bases separated the two germline ends.

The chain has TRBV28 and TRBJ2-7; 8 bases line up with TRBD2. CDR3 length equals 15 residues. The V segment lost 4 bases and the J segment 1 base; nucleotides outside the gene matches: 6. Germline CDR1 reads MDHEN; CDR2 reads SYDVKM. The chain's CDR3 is CASSSPAGASYEQYF. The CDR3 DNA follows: TGTGCCAGCAGTTCCCCAGCGGGGGCTTCCTACGAGCAGTACTTC.

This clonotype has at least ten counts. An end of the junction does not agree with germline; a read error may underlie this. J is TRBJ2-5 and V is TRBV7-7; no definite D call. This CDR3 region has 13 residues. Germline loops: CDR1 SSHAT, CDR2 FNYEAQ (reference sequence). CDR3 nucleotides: TGTGCTAGCAGCTCCAAGCCCCAAGAGACCCAGTACTTC. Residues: CASSSKPQETQYF. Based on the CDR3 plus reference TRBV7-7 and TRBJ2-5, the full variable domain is GAGVSQSPRYKVTKRGQDVTLRCDPISSHATLYWYQQALGQGPEFLTYFNYEAQPDKSGLPSDRFSAERPEGSISTLTIQRTEQRDSAMYRCASSSKPQETQYFGPGTRLLVL.

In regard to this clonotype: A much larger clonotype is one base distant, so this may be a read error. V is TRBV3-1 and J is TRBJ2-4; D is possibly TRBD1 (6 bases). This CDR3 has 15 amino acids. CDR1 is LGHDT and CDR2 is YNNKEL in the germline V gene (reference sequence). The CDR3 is CAISEPQGTKNIQYF. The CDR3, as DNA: TGTGCCATCAGCGAACCGCAGGGGACCAAAAACATTCAGTACTTC.

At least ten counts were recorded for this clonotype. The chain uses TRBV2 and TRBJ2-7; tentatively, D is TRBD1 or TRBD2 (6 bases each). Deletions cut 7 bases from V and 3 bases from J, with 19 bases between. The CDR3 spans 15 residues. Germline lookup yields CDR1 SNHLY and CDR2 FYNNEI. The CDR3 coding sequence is TGTGCCAGCAACCCTGGGACGGGGGCGGGCTACGAGCAGTACTTC. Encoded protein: CASNPGTGAGYEQYF. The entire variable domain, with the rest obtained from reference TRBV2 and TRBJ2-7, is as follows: EPEVTQTPSHQVTQMGQEVILRCVPISNHLYFYWYRQILGQKVEFLVSFYNNEISEKSEIFDDQFSVERPDGSNFTLKIRSTKLEDSAMYFCASNPGTGAGYEQYFGPGTRLTVT.

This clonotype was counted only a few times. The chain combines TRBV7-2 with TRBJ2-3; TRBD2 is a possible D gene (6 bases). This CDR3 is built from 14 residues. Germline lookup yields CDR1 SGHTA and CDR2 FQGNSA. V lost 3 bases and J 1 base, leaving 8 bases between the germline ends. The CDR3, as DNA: TGTGCCAGCAGCTTTGCGGGGCGCACAGATACGCAGTATTTT. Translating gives CASSFAGRTDTQYF.

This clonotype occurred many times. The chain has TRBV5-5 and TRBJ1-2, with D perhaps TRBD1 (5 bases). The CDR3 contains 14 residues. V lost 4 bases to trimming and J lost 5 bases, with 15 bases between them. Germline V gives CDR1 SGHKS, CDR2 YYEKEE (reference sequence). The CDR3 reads CASSGDGILYGYTF. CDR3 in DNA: TGTGCCAGCAGCGGGGACGGGATTCTATATGGCTACACCTTC.

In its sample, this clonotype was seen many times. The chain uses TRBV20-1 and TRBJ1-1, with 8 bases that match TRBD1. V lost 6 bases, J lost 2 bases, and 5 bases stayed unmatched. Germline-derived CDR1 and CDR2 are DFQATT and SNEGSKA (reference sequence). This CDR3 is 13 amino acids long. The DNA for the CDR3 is TGCAGTGCCGCCGGGACAGGTAACACTGAAGCTTTCTTT. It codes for CSAAGTGNTEAFF.

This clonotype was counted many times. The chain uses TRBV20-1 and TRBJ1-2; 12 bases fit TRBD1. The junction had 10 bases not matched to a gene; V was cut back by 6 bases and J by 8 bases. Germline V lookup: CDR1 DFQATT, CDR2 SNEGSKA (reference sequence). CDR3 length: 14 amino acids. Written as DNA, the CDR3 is TGCAGTGCCTCTGAGGGACAGGGGGCTAGGGGCTACACCTTC. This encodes CSASEGQGARGYTF.

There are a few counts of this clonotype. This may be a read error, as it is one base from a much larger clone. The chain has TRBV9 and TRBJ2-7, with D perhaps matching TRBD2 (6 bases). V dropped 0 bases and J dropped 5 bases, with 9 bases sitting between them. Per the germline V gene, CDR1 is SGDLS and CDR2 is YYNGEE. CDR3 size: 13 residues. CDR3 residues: CASSVGWEDEQYF. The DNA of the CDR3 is TGTGCCAGCAGCGTAGGGTGGGAGGACGAGCAGTACTTC.

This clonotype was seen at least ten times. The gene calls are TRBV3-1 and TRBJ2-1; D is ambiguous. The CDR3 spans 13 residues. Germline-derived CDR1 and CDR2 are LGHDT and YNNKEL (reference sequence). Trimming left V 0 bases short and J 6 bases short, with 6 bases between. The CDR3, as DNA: TGTGCCAGCAGCCAAGATCGGGTCAATGAGCAGTTCTTC. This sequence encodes CASSQDRVNEQFF.

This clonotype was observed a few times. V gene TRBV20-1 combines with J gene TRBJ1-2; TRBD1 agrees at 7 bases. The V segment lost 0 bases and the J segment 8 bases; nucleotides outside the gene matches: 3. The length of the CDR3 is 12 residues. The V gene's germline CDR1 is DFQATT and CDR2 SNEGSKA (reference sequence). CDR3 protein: CSARETGVGYTF. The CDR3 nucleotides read TGCAGTGCTAGAGAAACAGGGGTCGGCTACACCTTC.

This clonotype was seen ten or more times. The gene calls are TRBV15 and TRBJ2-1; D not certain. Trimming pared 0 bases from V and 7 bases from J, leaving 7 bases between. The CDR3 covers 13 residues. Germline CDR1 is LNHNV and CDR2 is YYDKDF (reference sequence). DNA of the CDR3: TGTGCCACCAGCAGAGATAGTCGGAATGAGCAGTTCTTC. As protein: CATSRDSRNEQFF.

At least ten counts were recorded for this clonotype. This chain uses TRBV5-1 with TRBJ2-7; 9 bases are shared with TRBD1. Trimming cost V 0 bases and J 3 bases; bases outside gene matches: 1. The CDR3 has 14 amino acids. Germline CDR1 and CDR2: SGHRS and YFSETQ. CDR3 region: CASSLAGQGYEQYF. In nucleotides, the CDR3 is TGCGCCAGCAGCTTGGCGGGACAGGGCTACGAGCAGTACTTC.